This TCR beta chain appears in the sequencing data of a study of human T cells and chemical hapten exposure. As for the study in general: Donors were sensitized with 2% DPC on the upper inner arm.

TCRdb reprocessed the RACE reads via MiXCR and lists one record per CDR3 protein. The table records some 400,000 distinct CDR3 sequences, less than 6.5% of them present only once. The V and J ends lost 6 bases and 3 bases respectively, with 12 bases between them. The V gene's germline CDR1 is DFQATT and CDR2 SNEGSKA (reference sequence). CDR3 length: 13 residues. General study results and limits: Correlating positively with patch test score were the PT1 expanded TCR counts. TCRs at high frequency, those above 1 in 1000, did not change with DPC sensitization. Alopecia in all donors means immunity may differ from healthy individuals.

Time point: pre-sensitization, week 0. The sample's treatment: therapeutic diphenylcyclopropenone sensitization with weekly scalp DPC. This clonotype came up many times. Its antigen is unknown. J is TRBJ2-4 and V is TRBV20-1; D is unclear. Here the sequenced sample was whole blood, taken in connection with sensitization to the hapten diphenylcyclopropenone (DPC). The clonotype was recovered from a woman in her forties or fifties with alopecia areata. Some clones in this sample may be carry-over from other donors' samples. CDR3 protein: CSASPTSKNIQYF. In DNA form, the CDR3 reads TGCAGTGCATCCCCGACAAGCAAAAACATTCAGTACTTC.